These 8 T cell receptor beta chains came from one sample sequenced in a study of T cell clones after liver transplantation. Here immunoSEQ multiplex PCR was the method, and the copy in TCRdb shows in-frame clones only, minus some. The sample has tens of thousands of clones; 83% are singletons. Sample: CD4+ T cells from blood, taken at the 22-month timepoint. The receptors stem from a human patient who received a liver transplant. Some T cells may be supplied by the graft donor.

The chain uses TRBV2 and TRBJ1-3, with 8 bases that match TRBD1. CDR1 is SNHLY and CDR2 is FYNNEI in the germline V gene. The CDR3 is made up of 15 amino acids. V lost 5 bases, J lost 4 bases, and 7 bases stayed unmatched. The CDR3 DNA reads as TGTGCCAGCAGTAGACAGACAGGGGTAGGAAACACCATATATTTT. Protein product: CASSRQTGVGNTIYF.

The DNA of the CDR3 is TGTGCCAGCAGCTCTAACCGGGCGGAGGGCCAAGAGACCCAGTACTTC. It is translated as CASSSNRAEGQETQYF. The chain is built from TRBV28 and TRBJ2-5; maybe TRBD2 (6 bases). The length of the CDR3 is 16 residues. Germline values: CDR1 MDHEN, CDR2 SYDVKM. The ends were cut back, 6 bases at V and 1 base at J, with 18 bases in the middle.

The gene calls are TRBV29-1 and TRBJ2-3; 9 nucleotides agree with TRBD2. Germline V CDR1 and CDR2: SQVTM, ANQGSEA. V was pared by 6 bases and J by 5 bases, with 6 bases of the junction left unmatched. The CDR3 runs 13 residues. CDR3 sequence reads: CSVVAGGLDTQYF. CDR3 in DNA: TGCAGCGTAGTGGCGGGGGGGCTAGATACGCAGTATTTT.

J is TRBJ2-7 and V is TRBV29-1; 9 nucleotides match TRBD2. Germline trimming cut 7 bases from V and 4 bases from J; bases unmatched to any gene: 5. The CDR3 spans 12 residues. CDR1 and CDR2 from the germline V gene are SQVTM and ANQGSEA. As DNA, the CDR3 is TGCAGCGCATGGAGCGGGAGGTACGAGCAGTACTTC. Translating it yields CSAWSGRYEQYF.

The gene calls are TRBV28 and TRBJ1-2; 8 bases are a match to TRBD1. The CDR3 totals 14 residues. CDR1 is MDHEN and CDR2 is SYDVKM in the germline V gene. V trimming: 4 bases; J trimming: 4 bases; junction bases outside the gene matches: 5. CDR3 nucleotide sequence: TGTGCCAGCAGTTCCACAGGGGGGCTCTATGGCTACACCTTC. This sequence encodes CASSSTGGLYGYTF.

The V gene is TRBV5-4, the J gene TRBJ2-2, with 8 bases aligning to TRBD2. In germline, CDR1 is SGHNT, CDR2 YYREEE (reference sequence). Unmatched junction bases numbered 5, after V lost 1 base and J lost 6 bases. The CDR3 totals 15 residues. For the CDR3, the DNA is TGTGCCAGCAGCTTGCTCGGGGGGGCTCCCGGGGAGCTGTTTTTT. Translating gives CASSLLGGAPGELFF. The complete variable domain, with remaining parts taken from reference TRBV5-4 and TRBJ2-2, reads ETGVTQSPTHLIKTRGQQVTLRCSSQSGHNTVSWYQQALGQGPQFIFQYYREEENGRGNFPPRFSGLQFPNYSSELNVNALELDDSALYLCASSLLGGAPGELFFGEGSRLTVL.

In DNA, the CDR3 is TGTGCCTGGAGTTACCCGGGAGGGGTTAGAGAGACCCAGTACTTC. Residues: CAWSYPGGVRETQYF. The chain uses TRBV30 and TRBJ2-5; the match to TRBD2 covers 8 bases. Looked up from germline, CDR1 is GTSNPN and CDR2 is SVGIG (reference sequence). The V segment lost 2 bases and the J segment 4 bases; nucleotides outside the gene matches: 9. The CDR3 contains 15 residues.

The chain links TRBV11-2 to TRBJ2-5; the D gene is possibly TRBD1 (5 bases). This CDR3 has 12 residues. Germline V gene lookup returns CDR1 SGHAT and CDR2 FQNNGV. The ends were cut back, 5 bases at V and 5 bases at J, with 9 bases in the middle. The DNA of the CDR3 is TGTGCCAGCAGCCAGGGCGCGGAGACCCAGTACTTC. It specifies CASSQGAETQYF.